Each of the 3 T cell receptor beta chains below was sequenced from the same sample in a study of cytomegalovirus exposure and HLA in healthy donors. The PCR had 60 Vbeta and 13 Jbeta primers. Assay used: immunoSEQ multiplex PCR; TCRdb lists only in-frame clones, some missing. Here the sample spans about 190,000 clones, 75% to 90% being singletons. The sample consisted of PBMCs. Receptors were obtained from a young man in good health and CMV-seronegative.

This clone has more than one count but fewer than ten. J is TRBJ1-1 and V is TRBV25-1; D call uncertain. Trimming stripped 3 bases from V and 5 bases from J, with 4 bases between. Germline V gene sequence: CDR1 MGHDK, CDR2 SYGVNS. There are 11 residues in the CDR3. CDR3 sequence: CASSERTEAFF. The CDR3 DNA follows: TGTGCCAGCAGTGAGCGAACTGAAGCTTTCTTT.

The chain links TRBV4-1 to TRBJ1-1; tentative D call: TRBD1 (6 bases). The CDR3 covers 15 residues. Germline V gene lookup returns CDR1 MGHRA and CDR2 YSYEKL. The germline V and J ends were trimmed by 1 base and 4 bases, with 13 bases remaining between them. The CDR3 DNA follows: TGCGCCAGCAGCCAAGGACACAGGGTGGCCACTGAAGCTTTCTTT. Protein product: CASSQGHRVATEAFF.

The V call is TRBV19, the J call TRBJ1-2; TRBD1 aligns across 7 bases. With 6 bases clipped from V and 10 bases from J, the junction kept 11 bases outside the gene matches. CDR1 LNHDA and CDR2 SQIVND come from the germline V gene (reference sequence). The CDR3 loop spans 13 amino acids. CDR3: CASSPAGGNSYTF. CDR3 in DNA: TGTGCCAGTAGCCCTGCAGGGGGGAACTCCTACACCTTC. Variable domain in full (rest from reference TRBV19 and TRBJ1-2): DGGITQSPKYLFRKEGQNVTLSCEQNLNHDAMYWYRQDPGQGLRLIYYSQIVNDFQKGDIAEGYSVSREKKESFPLTVTSAQKNPTAFYLCASSPAGGNSYTFGSGTRLTVV.